The rows below give T cell receptor beta chains drawn from one sample of a study of blood T cell repertoires in COVID-19. The data were produced by immunoSEQ multiplex PCR, yet TCRdb's version contains in-frame clones alone and is incomplete. The sample consists of about 110,000 clones, around four fifths of them appearing once. Material for sequencing was peripheral blood. The receptors stem from an older woman with acute or convalescent COVID-19. Both conserved end residues are part of each CDR3. Fields, in order: V gene, clone size, CDR3 length, J gene, CDR3 protein. The size of a clone is reported for some rows only, either as once, few or many, or as a class for expanded clones.

>TRBV19|few|15|TRBJ2-1
CASSGRTSGSNEQFF
>TRBV10-3|.|18|TRBJ2-2
CAISESYSGGTNTGELFF
>TRBV6-5|.|15|TRBJ1-6
CASSRTGSDNSPLHF
>TRBV6-5|.|16|TRBJ2-5
CASSYSRERHRETQYF
>TRBV5-1|.|12|TRBJ2-7
CASSLTGREQYF
>TRBV28|.|15|TRBJ1-2
CASSPGQFARYGYTF
>TRBV19|.|15|TRBJ2-5
CASSIGTGAQETQYF
>TRBV29-1|.|16|TRBJ2-1
CSVVRSGGASYNEQFF
>TRBV28|.|11|TRBJ2-5
CASQTEETQYF
>TRBV28|.|12|TRBJ2-7
CASSAPSYEQYF
>TRBV5-1|.|13|TRBJ1-2
CASSLDSNYGYTF
>TRBV10-2|once|13|TRBJ1-1
CASSEAGPPEAFF
>TRBV7-9|.|14|TRBJ2-4
CASSDTGLGDIQYF
>TRBV19|.|15|TRBJ1-5
CASSIAHRENQPQHF
>TRBV5-5|.|14|TRBJ2-7
CASTRAGGTYEQYF
>TRBV24-1|.|15|TRBJ2-5
CATSDGGQGGETQYF
>TRBV7-3|.|15|TRBJ2-3
CASSLVGGGTDTQYF
>TRBV3-1/TRBV3-2|.|15|TRBJ2-7
CASSQVVAGGGEQYF
>TRBV10-3|.|15|TRBJ2-2
CAITGLADGTGELFF
>TRBV10-1|.|13|TRBJ2-7
CASSGGSSGEQYF
>TRBV9|.|13|TRBJ2-2
CASSVAGRGELFF
>TRBV5-1|.|15|TRBJ2-3
CASSLGWSGTDTQYF
>TRBV10-3|.|15|TRBJ2-1
CAISERTGGSNEQFF
>TRBV6-1|.|13|TRBJ1-4
CASSQGAREKLFF
>TRBV9|.|15|TRBJ1-6
CASSVTGQFDSPLHF
>TRBV5-1|.|16|TRBJ1-1
CASSPRDRGRGTEAFF
>TRBV3-1/TRBV3-2|.|15|TRBJ1-2
CASSQDSGQGRGYTF
>TRBV19|.|16|TRBJ1-5
CASRLEHGQAHQPQHF
>TRBV25-1|few|14|TRBJ1-4
CASSEYRGEEKLFF
>TRBV2|.|13|TRBJ1-1
CASSLTGYGEAFF
>TRBV9|.|16|TRBJ2-1
CASSVGGGQGVHEQFF
>TRBV5-6|.|14|TRBJ1-5
CASSLAQSNQPQHF
>TRBV3-1/TRBV3-2|.|14|TRBJ1-1
CASSQEAGITEAFF
>TRBV18|few|16|TRBJ1-1
CASSPAQGRMNTEAFF
>TRBV5-5|.|14|TRBJ1-2
CASSLAFTGAGYTF
>TRBV4-1|.|15|TRBJ1-4
CASSQDTGGGEKLFF
>TRBV6-5|.|15|TRBJ2-2
CASSASDRAPGELFF
>TRBV30|.|14|TRBJ1-5
CAWSGGVSNQPQHF
>TRBV6-7|.|16|TRBJ2-2
CARLRGAVLNTGELFF
>TRBV7-3|.|17|TRBJ2-3
CASSLGPGLAGTDTQYF
>TRBV6-6|.|15|TRBJ2-7
CASSPAGGRTYEQYF
>TRBV9|.|15|TRBJ2-3
CASSPRTESTDTQYF
>TRBV5-1|.|15|TRBJ1-4
CASSSDRGSDEKLFF
>TRBV7-3|.|13|TRBJ2-7
CASSSRTSGQQYF
>TRBV19|.|15|TRBJ1-1
CATVPPGDWATEAFF
>TRBV4-2|.|15|TRBJ2-7
CASSQDRTGGYEQYF
>TRBV19|.|14|TRBJ1-2
CASSRTEGYYGYTF
>TRBV2|few|16|TRBJ2-7
CASSEGTSGRRYEQYF
>TRBV6-6|.|16|TRBJ2-2
CASSYSGRTWAGELFF
>TRBV7-9|.|14|TRBJ1-4
CASSLTGSTEKLFF
>TRBV10-3|.|11|TRBJ2-3
CAIRVTDTQYF
>TRBV11-2|once|16|TRBJ2-2
CASSLDRGYNTGELFF
>TRBV18|.|16|TRBJ2-2
CASSSLQGSNTGELFF
>TRBV5-1|few|14|TRBJ1-4
CASSLDSTNEKLFF